A single TCR beta chain is shown here with its context. The antigen it recognizes is unknown. No clone much larger than this one lies a single base away; base qualities are absent. From its cysteine to its phenylalanine, the CDR3 spans 14 amino acids. This entry keeps only the CDR3 DNA: 42 bases, framed from base 1. CDR1 is given as SGHRS and CDR2 as YFSETQ, both from the germline V gene. The junction carries 10 bases between V and J, which are trimmed by 0 bases and 4 bases respectively. Each collaborating institution followed its own protocols to collect whole blood in K2EDTA tubes. For TCRbeta analysis, collaborators shipped samples as frozen whole blood, isolated PBMCs, or DNA extracted from either of those sample types. TCRbeta CDR3 regions were amplified from genomic DNA using the immunoSEQ Assay, a bias-controlled multiplex PCR. In the authors' own workflow: Nucleated cell counts per sample were estimated from amplification of reference gene primers within the assay. To quantify the absolute abundance of each unique TCRbeta CDR3 rearrangement, sequence reads were collapsed and filtered. Productive Simpson clonality was computed per sample as the square root of Simpson's diversity index over productive rearrangements. TCRdb re-hosts the immuneACCESS table, in-frame sequences only. Its copies lack some clones; in the studies checked, an unresolved V gene accounts for under half of them, and the cause for the rest is not known. Clone size and V and J calls were adopted from that table, with D and trimming inferred from the DNA. The sample table holds about 150,000 clones, of which approximately 77% were seen once. Together, the top ten hold 10% to 13% of the sample.

This sample is part of a study of blood T cell repertoires in COVID-19 (dated by TCRdb to about 2020). Background for the entire study: Samples covering the acute and convalescent phases of COVID-19 were provided by collaborators in the United States, Italy and Spain. The sample metadata nearly always contained a de-identified subject ID, COVID-19 status, age in years and sex. A freely available public database, intended as a resource for researchers studying the immune response to SARS-CoV-2, is where the repertoires were released. The material from the prospective study consisted of cDNA or gDNA derived from T cells, B-cell-depleted T cells, or PBMCs. Where available, HLA class I and class II types were taken from metadata supplied by the sample provider and were not determined by assay-based typing. Deeply sampled blood TCRbeta repertoires from subjects exposed to, actively infected with, or recovered from COVID-19 were included in the dataset. The samples were drawn from the first 160 participants of the ongoing ImmuneRACE study and from 950 to 1,500 subjects provided by 6 global collaborators.

Overall study outcomes, separate from this receptor: The amount of clinical and demographic metadata varied by source and participant and was provided uncurated.

The chain is assembled from TRBV5-1 and TRBJ1-1, and TRBD1 may be the D gene, going by 6 matching bases. The sequencing input was peripheral blood. The sequence was obtained from a woman aged 80 or older with active or convalescent COVID-19. CDR3 sequence: CASSLAGGPTEAFF. The DNA sequence is TGCGCCAGCAGCTTGGCCGGGGGGCCCACTGAAGCTTTCTTT.